Listed here is a single T cell receptor (beta chain). These data originate in a study of early T cells in non-severe SARS-CoV-2 infection. In the library, individual cDNA molecules carried attached unique molecular identifiers. TCRdb ran MiXCR on the 5' RACE reads and lists one entry per CDR3 protein. The table has 68,000 or so distinct CDR3 sequences, 11% seen once. The receptor was isolated from an adult who was a healthcare worker with PCR-confirmed SARS-CoV-2 infection or an uninfected control (not recorded which). What was sequenced was whole blood.

The CDR3 DNA sequence: TGTGCCAGCAGCTTTGCCAATCAGGGTGCGGCTTTCTTT. Protein sequence: CASSFANQGAAFF. This chain joins TRBV11-2 and TRBJ1-1, with D possibly matching TRBD1 (5 bases). The CDR3 runs 13 residues. Trimming shortened V by 3 bases and J by 11 bases, and 16 bases separated the two germline ends. CDR1 is SGHAT, CDR2 FQNNGV, per germline.